This T cell receptor (beta chain) is drawn from a study of tumor-infiltrating lymphocytes in primary liver carcinoma. Study-wide background: Resection treated the patients' primary liver carcinoma. The study's findings and limits: Significantly larger top-250-clone fractions were found in tumors than in blood (p = 0.039). Overlap between tumor regions exceeded overlap of tumor with adjacent tissue or blood.

The count of this clonotype is one. Antigen unknown. A read error may explain this, as a much larger clone is one base away. Both blood RNA, taken from unsorted whole blood, and germline DNA were extracted. Before the surgical procedure, four milliliters of peripheral blood were collected. The input was approximately 500 ng total RNA; TCR beta cDNA was made from it with a constant-region primer. Amplification in three nested multiplex PCR rounds with slightly modified ARM-PCR gave rise to TCR beta libraries. With TRBV1-TRBV30 forward primers and a C-beta reverse primer, the first two PCR rounds were run for about 10 cycles each. TCRdb re-analysed the multiplex PCR reads in MiXCR, keeping a single row per CDR3 protein. The sample records 310,000 or so distinct CDR3 sequences, approximately 58% being singletons. J gave up 4 bases and V 11 bases, and 8 bases lay outside the gene matches. Germline loops: CDR1 MNHEY, CDR2 SVGEGT. There are 14 residues in the CDR3.

The V and J genes are TRBV6-2 or TRBV6-3 and TRBJ2-1, with TRBD2 matching over 10 bases. The specimen was peripheral blood. The sequence came from a woman aged 25 to 45 with primary liver carcinoma and hepatitis B virus infection. The CDR3 loop reads CAALRTSGYNEQFF. CDR3 sequence (DNA): TGTGCCGCCCTCAGGACTAGCGGATACAATGAGCAGTTCTTC.